Below are 8 T cell receptor beta chains sequenced from a single sample in a study of metastatic and nonmetastatic thyroid tumors. Prior to thyroid surgery, none of the patients had received any treatment. TCRdb ran MiXCR on the PCR reads. The table includes roughly 83,000 clones, under 15% detected once. Sequenced material: blood. The receptors shown here come from a female donor with papillary thyroid cancer or a benign thyroid nodule (not recorded which). Some clones in this sample may be carry-over from other donors' samples.

This clone was seen only a few times. This chain links TRBV28 with TRBJ2-7; the match to TRBD2 covers 10 bases. The germline V gene encodes CDR1 MDHEN and CDR2 SYDVKM. Losses at the gene ends were 5 bases for V and 2 bases for J; bases not matched to a gene: 6. The CDR3 contains 15 residues. The CDR3 nucleotides read TGTGCCAGCAGTACCCTTACTAGCGGGACCTACGAGCAGTACTTC. Translating gives CASSTLTSGTYEQYF.

This clone occurred many times. The J gene is TRBJ2-7, the V gene TRBV5-1; 7 positions match TRBD2. Germline V gene data show CDR1 as SGHRS and CDR2 as YFSETQ. The length of the CDR3 is 14 residues. Unmatched junction bases numbered 6, after V lost 4 bases and J lost 2 bases. CDR3: CASSVGGNTYEQYF. Here the CDR3 DNA reads TGCGCCAGCAGCGTGGGGGGGAATACCTACGAGCAGTACTTC. Full variable domain (outside the CDR3, taken from reference TRBV5-1 and TRBJ2-7): KAGVTQTPRYLIKTRGQQVTLSCSPISGHRSVSWYQQTPGQGLQFLFEYFSETQRNKGNFPGRFSGRQFSNSRSEMNVSTLELGDSALYLCASSVGGNTYEQYFGPGTRLTVT.

This clone appeared many times. The chain employs TRBV6-1 and TRBJ2-7; no definite D call. Germline CDR1 and CDR2: MNHNS and SASEGT. Trimming stripped 6 bases from V and 2 bases from J, with 11 bases between. This CDR3 has 13 amino acids. CDR3 sequence reads: CASSPDNTYEQYF. CDR3 bases: TGTGCCAGCAGCCCCGATAACACCTACGAGCAGTACTTC.

In its sample, this clone was seen a few times. This may come from a read error, since a much larger clone is one base off. CDR3 nucleotides: TGCAGTGCCCCGGACCGGGGCACTGAAGCTTCCTTT. Amino acids: CSAPDRGTEASF. J is TRBJ1-1 and V is TRBV20-1, with D maybe TRBD1 (5 bases). The germline V gene has CDR1 DFQATT and CDR2 SNEGSKA (reference sequence). The CDR3 has 12 residues.

Ten or more counts support this clone. The V and J genes are TRBV12-3 or TRBV12-4 and TRBJ1-2; no reliable D call. Trimming took off 3 bases at V and 8 bases at J, with 16 bases between the two ends. This CDR3 region has 14 residues. The DNA of the CDR3 is TGTGCCAGCAGTTTTCAGGCGAGCGGGAACGGCTACACCTTC. This gives the protein CASSFQASGNGYTF.

This clone came up many times. This chain connects TRBV28 to TRBJ1-5, with 10 bases fitting TRBD1. This CDR3 spans 19 amino acids. The V and J ends lost 3 bases and 0 bases, in that order; junction bases with no gene match: 11. From germline, CDR1 is MDHEN and CDR2 SYDVKM. The CDR3 sequence is CASSLATGGHLYSNQPQHF. The DNA for the CDR3 is TGTGCCAGCAGTTTGGCGACAGGGGGCCACCTTTATAGCAATCAGCCCCAGCATTTT.

On this clone: A much larger clone is a single base away; this may be a read error. This chain connects TRBV5-1 to TRBJ2-6; D possibly corresponds to TRBD1 (5 bases). Germline V gene lookup returns CDR1 SGHRS and CDR2 YFSETQ. This CDR3 contains 16 residues. The CDR3 region has the DNA TGCGCCAGCAGCTTGGCGGGTGGATCTGGGGCCAACTTCCTGACTTTC. Translating it yields CASSLAGGSGANFLTF.

This clone was counted many times. This chain links TRBV7-2 with TRBJ1-1, with D tentatively TRBD1 (5 bases). This CDR3 region has 15 residues. Germline CDR1 and CDR2: SGHTA and FQGNSA. V was shortened by 2 bases and J by 2 bases, with 12 bases between the two germline ends. CDR3 sequence (DNA): TGTGCCAGCAGCTTAAGACCAGGGCCTAACACTGAAGCTTTCTTT. Translated, it gives CASSLRPGPNTEAFF.